This entry describes one T cell receptor (beta chain). The antigen is not known. Constant-segment primers were used for 5'RACE, and the resulting TCR alpha and TCR beta cDNA libraries carried sample barcodes and UMIs. TCRdb re-called the 5' RACE reads with MiXCR, one entry per CDR3 protein. Seen here are hundreds of thousands of distinct CDR3 sequences, roughly a fifth observed once, and the top ten hold 20% to 25%. The data were obtained in a study of T-cell memory formation after mild COVID-19. The V end was cut by 7 bases, the J end by 5 bases, with 17 bases between. Per germline, CDR1 SNHLY and CDR2 FYNNEI. The CDR3 is 14 residues long. Study-level findings and limits: Clones shrinking between day 15 and 85 showed a balanced CD4/CD8 split, and those that grew later tilted toward CD4+.

Sequenced input: PBMCs or a T cell subset sorted from them (not recorded which). The chain has TRBV2 and TRBJ2-5; possibly TRBD2 for D (6 bases). This receptor was identified in a man aged 18 to 29 who had mild COVID-19 (a few samples of this study predate the infection). Cell type and time point are not known. The CDR3 reads CASTEEGGWETQYF. The CDR3 region has the DNA TGTGCCAGCACCGAGGAGGGAGGATGGGAGACCCAGTACTTC.